The rows below give T cell receptor beta chains drawn from one sample of a study of cytomegalovirus exposure and HLA in healthy donors. Sequenced by immunoSEQ multiplex PCR; TCRdb stores in-frame clones only, minus some. The data show some 150,000 clones, with roughly 76% seen just once and less than 3.5% held by the top ten. The sequencing input was PBMCs. Every receptor here comes from a woman aged 25 to 45 in good health and CMV-seronegative. CDR3s include the opening cysteine and the closing phenylalanine or tryptophan. Each record gives: V gene, D gene, J gene, clone size, CDR3 DNA, CDR3 protein. D genes are given only for firm matches. Clone size, where shown, is once, few, many, or a class for clones that have expanded.

V gene: TRBV5-1; D gene: TRBD1; J gene: TRBJ1-5; clone size: .; CDR3 DNA: TGCGCCAGCAGCCCCCAGACAGGGAGCAATCAGCCCCAGCATTTT; CDR3 protein: CASSPQTGSNQPQHF
V gene: TRBV4-2; D gene: .; J gene: TRBJ2-7; clone size: .; CDR3 DNA: TGTGCCAGCAGCCTGCGGGGCTACGAGCAGTACTTC; CDR3 protein: CASSLRGYEQYF
V gene: TRBV25-1; D gene: .; J gene: TRBJ2-7; clone size: .; CDR3 DNA: TGTGCCAGCAGTGAACTCGTCTACGAGCAGTACTTC; CDR3 protein: CASSELVYEQYF
V gene: TRBV6-5; D gene: TRBD1; J gene: TRBJ1-3; clone size: .; CDR3 DNA: TGTGCCAGCATCCTGACAGGGTCCGGAAACACCATATATTTT; CDR3 protein: CASILTGSGNTIYF
V gene: TRBV5-1; D gene: TRBD1; J gene: TRBJ2-5; clone size: .; CDR3 DNA: TGCGCCAGCAGCTACCAGGGGGCGGGGGAGACCCAGTACTTC; CDR3 protein: CASSYQGAGETQYF
V gene: TRBV5-1; D gene: .; J gene: TRBJ1-6; clone size: .; CDR3 DNA: TGCGCCAGCAGCTTGGAGATTCAGGCAAATTCACCCCTCCACTTT; CDR3 protein: CASSLEIQANSPLHF
V gene: TRBV11-2; D gene: .; J gene: TRBJ1-2; clone size: .; CDR3 DNA: TGTGCCAGCAGCTTAACAGGCGGAAACTATGGCTACACCTTC; CDR3 protein: CASSLTGGNYGYTF
V gene: TRBV30; D gene: .; J gene: TRBJ2-1; clone size: few; CDR3 DNA: TGTGCCTGGGGAGAGGGGGGGGTTGCGCAGTTCTTC; CDR3 protein: CAWGEGGVAQFF
V gene: TRBV2; D gene: .; J gene: TRBJ2-4; clone size: few; CDR3 DNA: TGTGCCAGCAGTGAAGACGGTGTTGGAGTAGGAAACATTCAGTACTTC; CDR3 protein: CASSEDGVGVGNIQYF
V gene: TRBV19; D gene: TRBD2; J gene: TRBJ2-2; clone size: .; CDR3 DNA: TGTGCCAGTAGTCCCCATAGCGGGGGCGACACCGGGGAGCTGTTTTTT; CDR3 protein: CASSPHSGGDTGELFF
V gene: TRBV15; D gene: .; J gene: TRBJ1-1; clone size: once; CDR3 DNA: TGTGCCACCAGCAGAGACACAACGATCGAAGCTTTCTTT; CDR3 protein: CATSRDTTIEAFF
V gene: TRBV25-1; D gene: .; J gene: TRBJ2-5; clone size: .; CDR3 DNA: TGTGCCAGCAGTGGGAGACTCCAAGAGACCCAGTACTTC; CDR3 protein: CASSGRLQETQYF
V gene: TRBV5-1; D gene: .; J gene: TRBJ1-2; clone size: .; CDR3 DNA: TGCGCCAGCAGCTTGGCTCCCTTCACAGGGTCCTATGGCTACACCTTC; CDR3 protein: CASSLAPFTGSYGYTF
V gene: TRBV7-9; D gene: TRBD2; J gene: TRBJ2-7; clone size: .; CDR3 DNA: TGTGCCAGCAGCTTAAGTACCGGGACTAGCGGCTACGAGCAGTACTTC; CDR3 protein: CASSLSTGTSGYEQYF
V gene: TRBV5-4; D gene: TRBD1; J gene: TRBJ2-3; clone size: .; CDR3 DNA: TGTGCCAGCAGCTTGGACAGGGGAGGCACAGATACGCAGTATTTT; CDR3 protein: CASSLDRGGTDTQYF
V gene: TRBV7-6; D gene: .; J gene: TRBJ1-4; clone size: .; CDR3 DNA: TGTGCCAGCAGCTTAAGGTTGGACTTCACTAATGAAAAACTGTTTTTT; CDR3 protein: CASSLRLDFTNEKLFF
V gene: TRBV7-2; D gene: TRBD1; J gene: TRBJ1-6; clone size: .; CDR3 DNA: TGTGCCAGCAGCCCATGGGGACAGGGAGGATCACCCCTCCACTTT; CDR3 protein: CASSPWGQGGSPLHF
V gene: TRBV4-2; D gene: .; J gene: TRBJ2-4; clone size: .; CDR3 DNA: TGTGCCAGCAGCCAAGGGGAGTGGACAGCCGGCGGAGACATTCAGTACTTC; CDR3 protein: CASSQGEWTAGGDIQYF
V gene: TRBV19; D gene: .; J gene: TRBJ2-7; clone size: .; CDR3 DNA: TGTGCCAGTACCCCCTCGCAGGGCTCCTACGAGCAGTACTTC; CDR3 protein: CASTPSQGSYEQYF
V gene: TRBV7-9; D gene: .; J gene: TRBJ2-7; clone size: .; CDR3 DNA: TGTGCCAGTGGCGAGGCAAACACCTACGAGCAGTACTTC; CDR3 protein: CASGEANTYEQYF
V gene: TRBV5-1; D gene: .; J gene: TRBJ1-1; clone size: few; CDR3 DNA: TGCGCCAGCAGCTACGGAGCGGGGGCTGAAGCTTTCTTT; CDR3 protein: CASSYGAGAEAFF
V gene: TRBV4-1; D gene: .; J gene: TRBJ1-4; clone size: .; CDR3 DNA: TGCGCCAGCAGCCATCCCGGACAGCTCCCTAGAGAAAAACTGTTTTTT; CDR3 protein: CASSHPGQLPREKLFF
V gene: TRBV25-1; D gene: TRBD1; J gene: TRBJ2-7; clone size: .; CDR3 DNA: TGTGCCAGCAGTGTACGGACAGGGGCAAGCGACGAGCAGTACTTC; CDR3 protein: CASSVRTGASDEQYF
V gene: TRBV18; D gene: .; J gene: TRBJ1-1; clone size: .; CDR3 DNA: TGTGCCAGCTCACCTCTCCCTTCCAGAATGAACACTGAAGCTTTCTTT; CDR3 protein: CASSPLPSRMNTEAFF
V gene: TRBV5-4; D gene: TRBD2; J gene: TRBJ2-5; clone size: once; CDR3 DNA: TGTGCCAGCAGCGAAGCGGGAGGGCTGGAGACCCAGTACTTC; CDR3 protein: CASSEAGGLETQYF
V gene: TRBV7-2; D gene: .; J gene: TRBJ1-5; clone size: .; CDR3 DNA: TGTGCCAGCAGCCCCCGGGGAGGGGCCCATTATTCCAATCAGCCCCAGCATTTT; CDR3 protein: CASSPRGGAHYSNQPQHF
V gene: TRBV18; D gene: TRBD1; J gene: TRBJ2-7; clone size: .; CDR3 DNA: TGTGCCAGCTCACCGCTGACAGGGAGCTCCTACGAGCAGTACTTC; CDR3 protein: CASSPLTGSSYEQYF
V gene: TRBV7-3; D gene: TRBD2; J gene: TRBJ2-5; clone size: .; CDR3 DNA: TGTGCCAGCAGCAGAGCGGGACTGCCTGGGGAGACCCAGTACTTC; CDR3 protein: CASSRAGLPGETQYF
V gene: TRBV13; D gene: .; J gene: TRBJ2-1; clone size: .; CDR3 DNA: TGTGCCAGCAGCTCAGGGGACAACTCAGGAGAGCAGTTCTTC; CDR3 protein: CASSSGDNSGEQFF
V gene: TRBV9; D gene: TRBD1; J gene: TRBJ1-4; clone size: .; CDR3 DNA: TGTGCCAGCATGGGACAGGAGAATGAAAAACTGTTTTTT; CDR3 protein: CASMGQENEKLFF
V gene: TRBV5-1; D gene: .; J gene: TRBJ2-7; clone size: few; CDR3 DNA: TGCGCCAGCAGCTTGGAGCTCTCCTACGAGCAGTACTTC; CDR3 protein: CASSLELSYEQYF
V gene: TRBV28; D gene: .; J gene: TRBJ1-3; clone size: few; CDR3 DNA: TGTGCCAGCAGTTTCGGGGGCTCTGGAAACACCATATATTTT; CDR3 protein: CASSFGGSGNTIYF
V gene: TRBV27; D gene: .; J gene: TRBJ2-2; clone size: .; CDR3 DNA: TGTGCCAGCAGTTTAGGACAGCTTGGCGGGGAGCTGTTTTTT; CDR3 protein: CASSLGQLGGELFF
V gene: TRBV27; D gene: .; J gene: TRBJ2-5; clone size: once; CDR3 DNA: TGTGCCAGCAGTTCCGGGACTTCACCCGAGACCCAGTACTTC; CDR3 protein: CASSSGTSPETQYF
V gene: TRBV27; D gene: .; J gene: TRBJ2-2; clone size: .; CDR3 DNA: TGTGCCAGCAGTTTACGTGGGCCTAACACCGGGGAGCTGTTTTTT; CDR3 protein: CASSLRGPNTGELFF
V gene: TRBV1; D gene: .; J gene: TRBJ2-3; clone size: .; CDR3 DNA: TGCACCAGCAGCCAAGAACCCCGAGCGGGAGGAACAGATACGCAGTATTTT; CDR3 protein: CTSSQEPRAGGTDTQYF
V gene: TRBV6-4; D gene: .; J gene: TRBJ2-3; clone size: .; CDR3 DNA: TGTGCCAGCACAGGGCCTCCGACAGATACGCAGTATTTT; CDR3 protein: CASTGPPTDTQYF
V gene: TRBV10-3; D gene: TRBD1; J gene: TRBJ2-7; clone size: .; CDR3 DNA: TGTGCCATCAGTGTCCTCAGTGACAGGGGGCAAAGGACCTACGAGCAGTACTTC; CDR3 protein: CAISVLSDRGQRTYEQYF
V gene: TRBV5-4; D gene: TRBD2; J gene: TRBJ2-3; clone size: .; CDR3 DNA: TGTGCCAGCAGCCCGGCTGGACTAGCGGGCTACACAGATACGCAGTATTTT; CDR3 protein: CASSPAGLAGYTDTQYF
V gene: TRBV11-2; D gene: .; J gene: TRBJ2-4; clone size: .; CDR3 DNA: TGTGCCAGCAGCCCCACGGGAAACGGCATTCAGTACTTC; CDR3 protein: CASSPTGNGIQYF
V gene: TRBV7-2; D gene: TRBD2; J gene: TRBJ2-2; clone size: .; CDR3 DNA: TGTGCCAGCAGCCTTACTCACTCTGGCGGGAGGAACACCGGGGAGCTGTTTTTT; CDR3 protein: CASSLTHSGGRNTGELFF
V gene: TRBV6-1; D gene: TRBD1; J gene: TRBJ2-2; clone size: .; CDR3 DNA: TGTGCCAGCAGTGATAGGGGGCGCCGTGGCACCGGGGAGCTGTTTTTT; CDR3 protein: CASSDRGRRGTGELFF
V gene: TRBV19; D gene: .; J gene: TRBJ2-1; clone size: .; CDR3 DNA: TGTGCCACCAGTCCGGGCAATGAGCAGTTCTTC; CDR3 protein: CATSPGNEQFF
V gene: TRBV28; D gene: TRBD2; J gene: TRBJ2-2; clone size: once; CDR3 DNA: TGTGCCAGCCTCCGGGGGGGGGCGCGAACCGGGGAGCTGTTTTTT; CDR3 protein: CASLRGGARTGELFF
V gene: TRBV4-2; D gene: TRBD2; J gene: TRBJ2-1; clone size: .; CDR3 DNA: TGTGCCAGCAGCCAAGATAGCTTTATTAGCGGGAGTCGGCTAGATGAGCAGTTCTTC; CDR3 protein: CASSQDSFISGSRLDEQFF
V gene: TRBV30; D gene: .; J gene: TRBJ1-5; clone size: .; CDR3 DNA: TGTGCCTGGAGTGTACCCTGGACATTCAATCAGCCCCAGCATTTT; CDR3 protein: CAWSVPWTFNQPQHF
V gene: TRBV15; D gene: .; J gene: TRBJ1-1; clone size: .; CDR3 DNA: TGTGCCACCAGCCCCCGACAGCGAACGAACACTGAAGCTTTCTTT; CDR3 protein: CATSPRQRTNTEAFF
V gene: TRBV18; D gene: TRBD1; J gene: TRBJ2-3; clone size: .; CDR3 DNA: TGTGCCAGCTCACCACCGGAGACAGGGGGTCAAGATACGCAGTATTTT; CDR3 protein: CASSPPETGGQDTQYF
V gene: TRBV7-8; D gene: .; J gene: TRBJ2-7; clone size: .; CDR3 DNA: TGTGCCAGCAGCTTCCGGGCGGGGTTGGCCTACGAGCAGTACTTC; CDR3 protein: CASSFRAGLAYEQYF
V gene: TRBV5-1; D gene: .; J gene: TRBJ2-5; clone size: .; CDR3 DNA: TGCGCCAGCAGAGAACGGGCTAGCGCCCGAGAGACCCAGTACTTC; CDR3 protein: CASRERASARETQYF
V gene: TRBV15; D gene: TRBD1; J gene: TRBJ1-3; clone size: .; CDR3 DNA: TGTGCCACCAGCAGAGAGTACAGGGGGCACTCTGGAAACACCATATATTTT; CDR3 protein: CATSREYRGHSGNTIYF
V gene: TRBV6-1; D gene: .; J gene: TRBJ2-3; clone size: .; CDR3 DNA: TGTGCCAGCAGTGAAGAGGTGTGGGGAGAAGATACGCAGTATTTT; CDR3 protein: CASSEEVWGEDTQYF
V gene: TRBV13; D gene: .; J gene: TRBJ1-2; clone size: few; CDR3 DNA: TGTGCCAGCAGCCCACAGGGAAACTATGGCTACACCTTC; CDR3 protein: CASSPQGNYGYTF
V gene: TRBV9; D gene: .; J gene: TRBJ2-7; clone size: .; CDR3 DNA: TGTGCCAGCAGCATCCAGGGGAGAGGAGAGCAGTACTTC; CDR3 protein: CASSIQGRGEQYF
V gene: TRBV21-1; D gene: .; J gene: TRBJ1-4; clone size: .; CDR3 DNA: TGTGCCAGCCCCCGGCCTAGGGGCAATGAAAAACTGTTTTTT; CDR3 protein: CASPRPRGNEKLFF
V gene: TRBV7-2; D gene: .; J gene: TRBJ1-5; clone size: .; CDR3 DNA: TGTGCCAGCAGCTTAGCGGGCAGGGCAAATCAGCCCCAGCATTTT; CDR3 protein: CASSLAGRANQPQHF
V gene: TRBV28; D gene: .; J gene: TRBJ2-7; clone size: .; CDR3 DNA: TGTGCTTCCAGGGGAACCTACGAGCAGTACTTC; CDR3 protein: CASRGTYEQYF
V gene: TRBV19; D gene: TRBD2; J gene: TRBJ2-1; clone size: .; CDR3 DNA: TGTGCCAGTAGTATGGGGGGGAGTCTGGCCAATGAGCAGTTCTTC; CDR3 protein: CASSMGGSLANEQFF